One sample yielded the 11 T cell receptor beta chains listed below, sequenced in a study of blood T cell repertoires in COVID-19. Clones were read by immunoSEQ multiplex PCR, and TCRdb kept only the in-frame ones, dropping some. The sample lists some 110,000 clones, more than 85% occurring once. Sample: peripheral blood. Receptor source: a man in his fifties with COVID-19, enrolled during active disease.

CDR3 nucleotide sequence: TGTGCCAGCAGTGACCCCCGCAGGGACACTGAAGCTTTCTTT. Amino acid sequence: CASSDPRRDTEAFF. The chain employs TRBV2 and TRBJ1-1, with a possible D match to TRBD1 (5 bases). This CDR3 has 14 amino acids. Germline loops: CDR1 SNHLY, CDR2 FYNNEI. Trimming left V 3 bases short and J 3 bases short, with 11 bases between.

The V gene is TRBV28, the J gene TRBJ1-6, with D hard to call. The CDR3 is made up of 14 amino acids. Trimming removed 6 bases at V and 0 bases at J, with 6 bases between. CDR1 and CDR2 from the germline V gene are MDHEN and SYDVKM. In DNA, the CDR3 is TGTGCCAGCAGACACACCTCCTATAATTCACCCCTCCACTTT. Protein: CASRHTSYNSPLHF. The full variable domain, with the rest looked up from reference TRBV28 and TRBJ1-6, is DVKVTQSSRYLVKRTGEKVFLECVQDMDHENMFWYRQDPGLGLRLIYFSYDVKMKEKGDIPEGYSVSREKKERFSLILESASTNQTSMYLCASRHTSYNSPLHFGNGTRLTVT.

The rearrangement uses TRBV5-6 and TRBJ1-4, with D hard to call. The CDR3 covers 13 residues. Trimming removed 4 bases from V and 8 bases from J, with 12 bases in between. Per the germline V gene, CDR1 is SGHDT and CDR2 is YYEEEE. This chain's CDR3 is CASSPGGNEKLFF. The DNA for the CDR3 is TGTGCCAGCAGCCCGGGAGGTAACGAAAAACTGTTTTTT.

V and J are TRBV10-3 and TRBJ2-6; a possible D gene is TRBD2 (5 bases). CDR1 and CDR2 (germline): ENHRY, SYGVKD. The CDR3 has 18 amino acids. V was cut by 1 base and J by 0 bases, with 13 bases left in between. This chain's CDR3 is CAISEFRPADSGANVLTF. In nucleotides, the CDR3 is TGTGCCATCAGTGAGTTCAGGCCAGCGGACTCTGGGGCCAACGTCCTGACTTTC.

This clone came up a few times. The rearrangement uses TRBV7-2 and TRBJ2-3; D uncertain. V dropped 5 bases and J dropped 2 bases, with 5 bases sitting between them. The CDR3 covers 12 residues. Looked up from germline, CDR1 is SGHTA and CDR2 is FQGNSA. CDR3 in amino acids: CASSPFTDTQYF. CDR3 nucleotides: TGTGCCAGCAGCCCCTTCACAGATACGCAGTATTTT.

This clone has only one observation. The gene calls are TRBV5-3 and TRBJ2-1; 12 bases agree with TRBD2. TRBV5-3 is filed as an ORF, its function uncertain. This CDR3 comprises 15 residues. V trimming: 4 bases; J trimming: 7 bases; junction bases outside the gene matches: 6. The CDR3 DNA is TGTGCCAGAAGCAATCGACTAGCGGGAGAGAATGAGCAGTTCTTC. This codes for CARSNRLAGENEQFF.

CDR3 sequence reads: CSVDPAGDYGYTF. Written as DNA, the CDR3 is TGCAGCGTTGACCCGGCAGGGGACTATGGCTACACCTTC. The V and J genes are TRBV29-1 and TRBJ1-2; the D gene is possibly TRBD1 (6 bases). This CDR3 contains 13 residues. Germline assignment: CDR1 SQVTM and CDR2 ANQGSEA. The ends were cut back, 3 bases at V and 3 bases at J, with 11 bases in the middle.

The V gene is TRBV28, the J gene TRBJ2-3; D might be TRBD2 (6 bases). Germline V CDR1 and CDR2: MDHEN, SYDVKM. The CDR3 runs 16 residues. The V end was cut by 4 bases, the J end by 0 bases, with 14 bases between. The CDR3 sequence: CASSSTSGTSTDTQYF. DNA for the CDR3: TGTGCCAGCAGTTCTACCTCCGGGACTAGCACAGATACGCAGTATTTT.

CDR3 amino acids: CASSVEVAYGTSTDTQYF. CDR3 coding DNA: TGTGCCAGCAGCGTAGAGGTGGCTTACGGGACAAGCACAGATACGCAGTATTTT. The chain links TRBV9 to TRBJ2-3, with D tentatively TRBD1 (6 bases). V dropped 0 bases and J dropped 0 bases, with 17 bases sitting between them. The CDR3 length is 18 residues. Germline V lookup: CDR1 SGDLS, CDR2 YYNGEE.

The chain joins TRBV18 to TRBJ2-7; D is ambiguous. This CDR3 contains 12 residues. From germline, CDR1 is KGHSH and CDR2 LQKENI. V lost 3 bases and J 0 bases, leaving 3 bases between the germline ends. The CDR3 DNA is TGTGCCAGCTCACCGAGCTCCTACGAGCAGTACTTC. Encoded protein: CASSPSSYEQYF.

The V gene is TRBV18, the J gene TRBJ2-1; TRBD1 agrees at 7 bases. The CDR3 loop spans 14 amino acids. Per germline, CDR1 KGHSH and CDR2 LQKENI. The V segment lost 3 bases and the J segment 5 bases; nucleotides outside the gene matches: 4. CDR3 nucleotides: TGTGCCAGCTCACCGTTCGGACAGGACAATGAGCAGTTCTTC. Translation: CASSPFGQDNEQFF.